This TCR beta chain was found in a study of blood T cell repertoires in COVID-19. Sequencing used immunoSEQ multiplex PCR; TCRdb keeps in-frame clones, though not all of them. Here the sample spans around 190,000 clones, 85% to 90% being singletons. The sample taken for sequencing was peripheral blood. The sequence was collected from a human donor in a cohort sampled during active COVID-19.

Here the CDR3 reads CSVQGYSSGNTIYF. The DNA of the CDR3 is TGCAGCGTCCAGGGTTACAGCTCTGGAAACACCATATATTTT. The J gene is TRBJ1-3, the V gene TRBV29-1; D perhaps matches TRBD1 (5 bases). The CDR3 sequence is 14 residues long. The germline gives CDR1 SQVTM, CDR2 ANQGSEA. V was cut by 6 bases and J by 0 bases, with 12 bases left in between.